The 10 T cell receptor beta chains below come from one sample, sequenced in a study of CD8 T cells in ankylosing spondylitis. TCRdb analysed the 5' RACE reads with MiXCR anew, one entry per CDR3 protein. The sample has some 9,400 distinct CDR3 sequences, around 6% seen once. Sequenced sample: blood, either unsorted or a sorted T cell fraction (not recorded which). These receptors came from a female donor with ankylosing spondylitis or in good health (not recorded which).

By share, this clonotype counts as medium-sized. The rearrangement uses TRBV9 and TRBJ2-1, with unresolved D. CDR1 is SGDLS and CDR2 is YYNGEE in the germline V gene. This CDR3 has 14 amino acids. Trimming shortened V by 4 bases and J by 5 bases, and 13 bases separated the two germline ends. CDR3 protein: CASSPRTPHNEQFF. CDR3 in DNA: TGTGCCAGCAGCCCCCGGACGCCCCACAATGAGCAGTTCTTC. Supplemented by reference TRBV9 and TRBJ2-1, the full variable domain reads DSGVTQTPKHLITATGQRVTLRCSPRSGDLSVYWYQQSLDQGLQFLIQYYNGEERAKGNILERFSAQQFPDLHSELNLSSLELGDSALYFCASSPRTPHNEQFFGPGTRLTVL.

The chain uses TRBV9 and TRBJ2-7, with D possibly being TRBD2 (5 bases). Germline values: CDR1 SGDLS, CDR2 YYNGEE. V was shortened by 6 bases and J by 3 bases, with 16 bases between the two germline ends. CDR3 length: 14 amino acids. The CDR3 region is CASTPGQTNYEQYF. The CDR3 DNA follows: TGTGCCAGCACCCCTGGGCAGACTAACTACGAGCAGTACTTC.

Relative to its sample, this clonotype is medium-sized. The genes are TRBV9 and TRBJ2-3; no firm D call. Germline assignment: CDR1 SGDLS and CDR2 YYNGEE. V was cut by 7 bases and J by 2 bases, with 8 bases left in between. The CDR3 totals 12 residues. CDR3 in amino acids: CASQYLTDTQYF. Written as DNA, the CDR3 is TGTGCCAGCCAATACCTCACAGATACGCAGTATTTT.

DNA for the CDR3: TGTGCCAGCAGCGCCGGACTAGCGGGAGGGTACAATGAGCAGTTCTTC. Residues: CASSAGLAGGYNEQFF. The genes are TRBV9 and TRBJ2-1; 15 bases fit TRBD2. This CDR3 comprises 16 residues. V gave up 3 bases and J gave up 4 bases; unmatched junction bases: 2. The germline V gene encodes CDR1 SGDLS and CDR2 YYNGEE.

This clonotype is termed medium-sized. The chain joins TRBV9 to TRBJ2-2; maybe TRBD2 (5 bases). CDR1 is SGDLS and CDR2 is YYNGEE in the germline V gene. V was cut by 0 bases and J by 3 bases, with 12 bases left in between. The CDR3 totals 16 residues. As DNA, the CDR3 is TGTGCCAGCAGCGTAGCCTCCAGCGGCTACACCGGGGAGCTGTTTTTT. Its translation is CASSVASSGYTGELFF.

This clonotype was seen repeatedly, ten times or more. The V and J genes are TRBV9 and TRBJ2-1; 7 nucleotides agree with TRBD2. Unmatched junction bases numbered 8, after V lost 2 bases and J lost 6 bases. The V gene's germline CDR1 is SGDLS and CDR2 YYNGEE. The length of the CDR3 is 15 residues. The CDR3, as DNA: TGTGCCAGCAGCGTGGGGGGGGGAACTATCAATGAGCAGTTCTTC. Translating gives CASSVGGGTINEQFF.

This clonotype was picked up many times. The chain uses TRBV9 and TRBJ1-1; TRBD1 is a possible D gene (6 bases). This CDR3 spans 12 amino acids. V was clipped by 4 bases and J by 10 bases, with 14 bases between them. Per germline, CDR1 SGDLS and CDR2 YYNGEE. Here the CDR3 DNA reads TGTGCCAGCAGCCCGGGGGGCGCCGTAGCTTTCTTT. Encoded protein: CASSPGGAVAFF.

This clonotype was detected many times. The rearrangement links TRBV9 to TRBJ2-1; TRBD2 is a possible D gene (5 bases). V lost 4 bases and J lost 2, with 13 bases in between. The CDR3 is 15 amino acids. The germline gives CDR1 SGDLS, CDR2 YYNGEE. As DNA, the CDR3 is TGTGCCAGCAGCCTCATCCCTAGCACCTACAATGAGCAGTTCTTC. It yields the protein CASSLIPSTYNEQFF.

This clonotype was seen many times. This chain joins TRBV9 and TRBJ2-2, with D possibly being TRBD2 (5 bases). Trimming pared 6 bases from V and 4 bases from J, leaving 19 bases between. Germline V gene data show CDR1 as SGDLS and CDR2 as YYNGEE. The CDR3 sequence is 16 residues long. The CDR3 sequence is CASTTEGGSSTGELFF. Written as DNA, the CDR3 is TGTGCCAGCACCACCGAGGGCGGTTCGAGCACCGGGGAGCTGTTTTTT. The entire variable domain, with the rest obtained from reference TRBV9 and TRBJ2-2, is as follows: DSGVTQTPKHLITATGQRVTLRCSPRSGDLSVYWYQQSLDQGLQFLIQYYNGEERAKGNILERFSAQQFPDLHSELNLSSLELGDSALYFCASTTEGGSSTGELFFGEGSRLTVL.

This clonotype has more than one count but fewer than ten. CDR3 in DNA: TGTGCCAGCAGCGTGAGCCGGGACAGGGGTTTCTACGAGCAGTACTTC. The encoded protein is CASSVSRDRGFYEQYF. The chain recombines TRBV9 with TRBJ2-7; TRBD1 matches 10 bases. The germline V gene encodes CDR1 SGDLS and CDR2 YYNGEE. Trimming at V came to 2 bases and at J to 3 bases, leaving 8 bases not matched to a gene. This CDR3 region has 16 residues. The full variable domain, rest sourced from reference TRBV9 and TRBJ2-7, is DSGVTQTPKHLITATGQRVTLRCSPRSGDLSVYWYQQSLDQGLQFLIQYYNGEERAKGNILERFSAQQFPDLHSELNLSSLELGDSALYFCASSVSRDRGFYEQYFGPGTRLTVT.